What follows are 19 T cell receptor beta chains derived from one specimen sequenced in a study of cytomegalovirus exposure and HLA in healthy donors. Primers for the PCR totalled 60 Vbeta and 13 Jbeta. Produced via immunoSEQ multiplex PCR; TCRdb's table is partial and in-frame only. The sample has 170,000 or so clones; around four fifths are singletons. Sequencing was carried out using PBMCs. Source of these receptors: a man aged 50 to 60 in good health and CMV-seronegative.

The J gene is TRBJ1-5, the V gene TRBV7-2; D gene uncertain. CDR3 size: 16 residues. Trimming removed 1 base at V and 4 bases at J, with 14 bases between. Germline assignment: CDR1 SGHTA and CDR2 FQGNSA. The CDR3: CASSLDGSGGNQPQHF. The CDR3 DNA is TGTGCCAGCAGCTTAGATGGGTCGGGAGGGAATCAGCCCCAGCATTTT.

The chain links TRBV19 to TRBJ1-2; TRBD1 matches 10 bases. The CDR3 contains 15 residues. Per the germline V gene, CDR1 is LNHDA and CDR2 is SQIVND (reference sequence). V gave up 5 bases and J gave up 8 bases; unmatched junction bases: 11. The CDR3 reads CASSQPGQGKNGYTF. In nucleotides, the CDR3 is TGTGCCAGTAGTCAGCCGGGACAGGGGAAGAACGGCTACACCTTC.

The V gene is TRBV7-3, the J gene TRBJ2-7, with 8 nucleotides matching TRBD1. The CDR3 loop spans 15 amino acids. With 2 bases clipped from V and 4 bases from J, the junction kept 7 bases outside the gene matches. The germline gives CDR1 SGHTA, CDR2 FQGTGA. DNA for the CDR3: TGTGCCAGCAGCTTATATCAGGGGGCAGGGTACGAGCAGTACTTC. This encodes CASSLYQGAGYEQYF.

This clone was observed a handful of times. The chain links TRBV7-3 to TRBJ2-1, with D maybe TRBD1 (6 bases). Germline CDR1 SGHTA, CDR2 FQGTGA. V was shortened by 5 bases and J by 7 bases, with 15 bases between the two germline ends. The CDR3 covers 14 residues. The CDR3 region is CASSPDRHWNEQFF. CDR3 DNA sequence: TGTGCCAGCAGCCCGGACAGACACTGGAATGAGCAGTTCTTC.

V usage is TRBV28 and J usage is TRBJ1-5; D unclear. CDR1 is MDHEN and CDR2 is SYDVKM in the germline V gene. The germline V and J ends were trimmed by 5 bases and 7 bases, with 15 bases remaining between them. The CDR3 spans 14 residues. CDR3 residues: CASSRGPLGQPQHF. For the CDR3, the DNA is TGTGCCAGCAGTCGAGGGCCCTTAGGGCAGCCCCAGCATTTT.

The chain has TRBV9 and TRBJ2-3; TRBD2 agrees at 10 bases. Germline V gene lookup returns CDR1 SGDLS and CDR2 YYNGEE. CDR3 size: 15 residues. The junction had 9 bases not matched to a gene; V was cut back by 7 bases and J by 4 bases. Here the CDR3 DNA reads TGTGCCAGCGCTCGTAGCGGGAGGTTAGCAGATACGCAGTATTTT. Its translation: CASARSGRLADTQYF.

This rearrangement joins TRBV7-2 to TRBJ2-3, with a possible D match to TRBD1 (7 bases). This CDR3 comprises 13 residues. The germline gives CDR1 SGHTA, CDR2 FQGNSA. Trimming cost V 3 bases and J 8 bases, with 12 bases left between them. In DNA form, the CDR3 reads TGTGCCAGCAGCTTTGACCAGGGGGGTACGCAGTATTTT. It codes for CASSFDQGGTQYF.

This clone was observed once. The V and J genes are TRBV5-1 and TRBJ1-1, with 9 bases that match TRBD1. The germline V gene encodes CDR1 SGHRS and CDR2 YFSETQ. After removal of 3 bases from V and 0 bases from J, the junction contained 3 bases not matched to a gene. The CDR3 consists of 15 residues. CDR3 DNA: TGCGCCAGCAGCTCGAGACAGGGGGTGAACACTGAAGCTTTCTTT. Translating gives CASSSRQGVNTEAFF.

The chain is built from TRBV29-1 and TRBJ2-7, with 7 bases fitting TRBD2. CDR3 length: 14 residues. With V trimmed by 7 bases and J by 0 bases, 9 bases remained unmatched. Germline assignment: CDR1 SQVTM and CDR2 ANQGSEA. The CDR3 here is CSAKREGTSYEQYF. In DNA, the CDR3 is TGCAGCGCAAAAAGGGAGGGGACCTCCTACGAGCAGTACTTC.

Here the CDR3 DNA reads TGTGCCAGCAGCCAAGGCGGGTTCTCTGGGGCCAACGTCCTGACTTTC. Translating gives CASSQGGFSGANVLTF. The genes are TRBV14 and TRBJ2-6; tentatively, D is TRBD2 (5 bases). Germline values: CDR1 SGHDN, CDR2 FVKESK. CDR3 size: 16 residues. With 1 base removed from V and 0 bases from J, the gap between germline ends came to 7 bases.

The chain recombines TRBV14 with TRBJ2-7, with D possibly TRBD2 on 5 matching bases. V lost 3 bases to trimming and J lost 0 bases, with 9 bases between them. Germline assignment: CDR1 SGHDN and CDR2 FVKESK. The CDR3 is made up of 14 amino acids. DNA of the CDR3: TGTGCCAGCAGCCAGTGGAGGAACTCCTACGAGCAGTACTTC. It specifies CASSQWRNSYEQYF. The full variable domain, its missing parts supplied by reference TRBV14 and TRBJ2-7, is EAGVTQFPSHSVIEKGQTVTLRCDPISGHDNLYWYRRVMGKEIKFLLHFVKESKQDESGMPNNRFLAERTGGTYSTLKVQPAELEDSGVYFCASSQWRNSYEQYFGPGTRLTVT.

The CDR3 reads CASSRGGYNEQFF. In DNA form, the CDR3 reads TGTGCCAGCAGTCGGGGGGGCTACAATGAGCAGTTCTTC. The chain combines TRBV5-5 with TRBJ2-1, with TRBD2 matching 8 bases. Germline loops: CDR1 SGHKS, CDR2 YYEKEE (reference sequence). Trimming took 5 bases from V and 3 from J; bases not matched to a gene: 1. CDR3 length equals 13 residues.

This chain links TRBV7-2 with TRBJ2-5, with 9 bases fitting TRBD2. J gave up 5 bases and V 1 base, and 14 bases lay outside the gene matches. The CDR3 is made up of 18 amino acids. Germline-derived CDR1 and CDR2 are SGHTA and FQGNSA. The DNA of the CDR3 is TGTGCCAGCAGCTTAGTGAGGGCGGGGGGGCCTTCACATGAGACCCAGTACTTC. Amino acids: CASSLVRAGGPSHETQYF.

This chain links TRBV4-2 with TRBJ2-3, with TRBD2 matching over 8 bases. The CDR3 runs to 16 residues. Trimming at V came to 0 bases and at J to 2 bases, leaving 4 bases not matched to a gene. Germline CDR1 LGHNA, CDR2 YNFKEQ. The CDR3 coding sequence is TGTGCCAGCAGCCAAGATAGCGGGGCGATCACAGATACGCAGTATTTT. Translating it yields CASSQDSGAITDTQYF.

In this sample, this clone turned up a few times. J is TRBJ1-5 and V is TRBV30; 10 bases match TRBD1. CDR1 is GTSNPN and CDR2 is SVGIG in the germline V gene (reference sequence). V gave up 3 bases and J gave up 1 base; unmatched junction bases: 12. The CDR3 contains 18 residues. The CDR3: CAWRTVTGGQVSNQPQHF. DNA of the CDR3: TGTGCCTGGAGGACCGTGACAGGGGGCCAAGTAAGCAATCAGCCCCAGCATTTT.

This sequence joins TRBV21-1 and TRBJ1-5. TRBV21-1 is given as a pseudogene. This CDR3 comprises 13 residues. In DNA, the CDR3 is TGTGGGCCGGGACTGCCTAGCAATCAGCCCCAGCATTTT. Translation: CGPGLPSNQPQHF.

V usage is TRBV5-1 and J usage is TRBJ2-6; possible D gene TRBD1, 6 bases. Germline V gives CDR1 SGHRS, CDR2 YFSETQ. Trimming cost V 4 bases and J 2 bases, with 10 bases left between them. The CDR3 is 15 amino acids. The CDR3 DNA sequence: TGCGCCAGCAGCGGTAACAGGGCTGGGGCCAACGTCCTGACTTTC. This sequence encodes CASSGNRAGANVLTF.

The chain carries TRBV7-9 and TRBJ2-1; tentatively, D is TRBD2 (6 bases). The CDR3 is 14 amino acids. Germline CDR1 reads SEHNR; CDR2 reads FQNEAQ (reference sequence). The V end lost 7 bases, the J end lost 7 bases, and 17 bases lay between the germline ends. CDR3 region: CASTGGVSGNEQFF. The CDR3, as DNA: TGTGCCAGCACGGGCGGGGTTAGCGGTAATGAGCAGTTCTTC.

This clone came up once. The chain links TRBV7-9 to TRBJ2-1; 10 bases match TRBD2. CDR1 is SEHNR, CDR2 FQNEAQ, per germline (reference sequence). V lost 4 bases to trimming and J lost 8 bases; unmatched junction nucleotides: 2. This CDR3 contains 13 residues. The CDR3 reads CASSSSGSYEQFF. The DNA for the CDR3 is TGTGCCAGCAGCTCTAGCGGGAGCTATGAGCAGTTCTTC.